This record covers a single TCR beta chain. Its antigen is still unknown. The CDR3 has 13 residues. Germline V lookup: CDR1 SGDLS, CDR2 YYNGEE. Trimming at V came to 7 bases and at J to 10 bases, leaving 7 bases not matched to a gene. This entry comes from a study of graft-versus-host responses after intestinal transplantation. The overall study: Recipients received multivisceral, liver-intestinal, or isolated intestinal transplants. Anti-thymocyte globulin induction preceded two to four years of tacrolimus and steroid maintenance in all recipients.

Sequenced by immunoSEQ multiplex PCR; TCRdb stores in-frame clones only, minus some. The sample has some 55,000 clones, about 90% seen once. Study-wide results and limits: Maximum circulating GvH clone levels tracked with early post-transplant HvG decreases.

The chain carries TRBV9 and TRBJ2-3; 12 bases are shared with TRBD2. The TCR sequence derives from a human patient who received an intestinal transplant, so some T cells may come from the graft donor. Sequences were derived from PBMCs, sampled roughly 660 days after intestinal transplant. The CDR3 DNA reads as TGTGCCAGCGGTACTAGCGGGGGGAGGGCGCAGTATTTT. This codes for CASGTSGGRAQYF. The full variable domain, rest sourced from reference TRBV9 and TRBJ2-3, is DSGVTQTPKHLITATGQRVTLRCSPRSGDLSVYWYQQSLDQGLQFLIQYYNGEERAKGNILERFSAQQFPDLHSELNLSSLELGDSALYFCASGTSGGRAQYFGPGTRLTVL.